The rows below give T cell receptor beta chains drawn from one sample of a study of molecular identifiers for immune sequencing clone quantification. MiXCR, applied by TCRdb to the PCR reads, yields one record per CDR3 protein. The repertoire holds a few hundred thousand distinct CDR3 sequences, with over 20% as singletons. Sequencing was performed on naive CD8+ T cells from blood, with Jurkat cell RNA spiked in. All receptors derive from a human donor in good health. Some libraries in this study had Jurkat cell RNA spiked in. CDR3s include the opening cysteine and the closing phenylalanine or tryptophan. The order of the fields is J gene, clone size, D gene, V gene, CDR3 protein, CDR3 DNA. A D gene is named only where the DNA matches it firmly. A clone size is listed for some rows: how often the clone was seen (once, few, many), or a class if it is expanded.

J: TRBJ2-7; size: few; D: TRBD2; V: TRBV12-3/TRBV12-4; CDR3: CASSFGGETYEQYF; DNA: TGTGCCAGCAGTTTCGGGGGGGAAACCTACGAGCAGTACTTC
J: TRBJ1-1; size: many; D: .; V: TRBV7-9; CDR3: CASSGRTVNTEAFF; DNA: TGTGCCAGCAGCGGTCGAACTGTGAACACTGAAGCTTTCTTT
J: TRBJ2-6; size: .; D: .; V: TRBV5-6; CDR3: CAGSSFGVLSGANVLTF; DNA: TGTGCCGGCAGTAGCTTTGGGGTTCTCTCTGGGGCCAACGTCCTGACTTTC
J: TRBJ2-1; size: few; D: TRBD2; V: TRBV3-1; CDR3: CASSQELAGGYNEQFF; DNA: TGTGCCAGCAGCCAAGAGCTGGCGGGGGGATACAATGAGCAGTTCTTC
J: TRBJ1-1; size: .; D: .; V: TRBV27; CDR3: CASSLMTVNTEAFF; DNA: TGTGCCAGCAGTTTAATGACAGTGAACACTGAAGCTTTCTTT
J: TRBJ2-7; size: few; D: TRBD1; V: TRBV15; CDR3: CATSRDRDRSTYEQYF; DNA: TGTGCCACCAGCAGAGATCGGGACAGGAGTACCTACGAGCAGTACTTC
J: TRBJ2-5; size: few; D: .; V: TRBV5-6; CDR3: CASSGQGQETQYF; DNA: TGTGCCAGCAGCGGTCAGGGGCAAGAGACCCAGTACTTC
J: TRBJ1-5; size: many; D: .; V: TRBV6-2/TRBV6-3; CDR3: CASSYRADYSNQPQHF; DNA: TGTGCCAGCAGTTACCGGGCCGATTATAGCAATCAGCCCCAGCATTTT
J: TRBJ2-5; size: .; D: .; V: TRBV3-1; CDR3: CASSQLQLQETQYF; DNA: TGTGCCAGCAGCCAATTACAGCTCCAAGAGACCCAGTACTTC
J: TRBJ2-7; size: .; D: TRBD2; V: TRBV20-1; CDR3: CSAWTSGSNYEQYF; DNA: TGCAGTGCGTGGACTAGCGGGAGCAACTACGAGCAGTACTTC
J: TRBJ2-1; size: few; D: .; V: TRBV24-1; CDR3: CATSDGANEQFF; DNA: TGTGCCACCAGTGATGGGGCCAATGAGCAGTTCTTC
J: TRBJ1-2; size: few; D: .; V: TRBV10-2; CDR3: CASSKTGDYGYTF; DNA: TGCGCCAGCAGTAAAACGGGGGACTATGGCTACACCTTC
J: TRBJ1-5; size: many; D: .; V: TRBV12-3/TRBV12-4; CDR3: CASSPGSNQPQHF; DNA: TGTGCCAGCAGTCCCGGGAGCAATCAGCCCCAGCATTTT
J: TRBJ2-3; size: .; D: TRBD2; V: TRBV29-1; CDR3: CSVGGGTSGGVSTDTQYF; DNA: TGCAGCGTCGGCGGGGGGACTAGCGGGGGGGTGAGCACAGATACGCAGTATTTT
J: TRBJ1-3; size: few; D: .; V: TRBV5-3; CDR3: CASSSRSGHYSGNTIYF; DNA: TGTGCCAGCAGCTCTCGATCGGGGCACTACTCTGGAAACACCATATATTTT
J: TRBJ2-3; size: .; D: .; V: TRBV27; CDR3: CASSLYGGSGGTDTQYF; DNA: TGTGCCAGCAGTTTATATGGGGGGTCGGGAGGCACAGATACGCAGTATTTT
J: TRBJ2-7; size: .; D: .; V: TRBV20-1; CDR3: CSARGYKSGTYEQYF; DNA: TGCAGTGCTAGAGGATATAAGTCGGGAACCTACGAGCAGTACTTC
J: TRBJ2-7; size: .; D: .; V: TRBV20-1; CDR3: CSARVWRLGSVNEQYF; DNA: TGCAGTGCTAGAGTTTGGCGGTTGGGCAGCGTCAACGAGCAGTACTTC
J: TRBJ2-7; size: many; D: .; V: TRBV29-1; CDR3: CSVEQGSSDEQYF; DNA: TGCAGCGTTGAACAGGGGTCCTCGGACGAGCAGTACTTC
J: TRBJ1-6; size: .; D: .; V: TRBV28; CDR3: CASSPTGRGASPLHF; DNA: TGTGCCAGCAGTCCAACCGGCCGGGGAGCATCACCCCTCCACTTT
J: TRBJ2-3; size: many; D: TRBD1; V: TRBV19; CDR3: CASSPGTANTDTQYF; DNA: TGTGCCAGTAGTCCGGGGACAGCTAACACAGATACGCAGTATTTT
J: TRBJ2-1; size: few; D: .; V: TRBV5-3; CDR3: CASSLATTAYNEQFF; DNA: TGTGCCAGCAGCTTGGCTACCACCGCCTACAATGAGCAGTTCTTC
J: TRBJ2-7; size: few; D: .; V: TRBV19; CDR3: CASMDQGGYEQYF; DNA: TGTGCCAGTATGGACCAGGGTGGTTACGAGCAGTACTTC
J: TRBJ2-3; size: many; D: .; V: TRBV7-6; CDR3: CASSPGEGATQYF; DNA: TGTGCCAGCAGCCCAGGGGAGGGAGCTACGCAGTATTTT
J: TRBJ2-7; size: many; D: .; V: TRBV6-5; CDR3: CASSYSEVGGLGEQYF; DNA: TGTGCCAGCAGTTACTCGGAGGTGGGGGGGCTGGGCGAGCAGTACTTC
J: TRBJ2-5; size: few; D: .; V: TRBV4-1; CDR3: CASSQDPSRRETQYF; DNA: TGCGCCAGCAGCCAAGACCCGAGCCGCCGAGAGACCCAGTACTTC
J: TRBJ2-7; size: .; D: .; V: TRBV27; CDR3: CASSLLAHINEQYF; DNA: TGTGCCAGCTCATTGCTAGCGCATATCAACGAGCAGTACTTC
J: TRBJ2-3; size: many; D: .; V: TRBV6-6; CDR3: CASSPLHPSTDTQYF; DNA: TGTGCCAGCAGCCCTCTCCACCCTAGCACAGATACGCAGTATTTT
J: TRBJ2-2; size: many; D: .; V: TRBV12-3/TRBV12-4; CDR3: CASSPFGTGELFF; DNA: TGTGCCAGCAGTCCCTTTGGCACCGGGGAGCTGTTTTTT
J: TRBJ2-7; size: .; D: TRBD1; V: TRBV20-1; CDR3: CSASERDRYIHEQYF; DNA: TGCAGTGCTAGTGAACGGGACAGGTACATCCACGAGCAGTACTTC
J: TRBJ1-1; size: many; D: .; V: TRBV20-1; CDR3: CSAREEVTEAFF; DNA: TGCAGTGCTAGAGAGGAGGTCACTGAAGCTTTCTTT
J: TRBJ2-7; size: .; D: .; V: TRBV7-9; CDR3: CASSPRGGDHSYEQYF; DNA: TGTGCCAGCAGCCCTAGGGGGGGGGACCATTCCTACGAGCAGTACTTC
J: TRBJ2-7; size: many; D: TRBD2; V: TRBV4-1; CDR3: CASSQVAGGYEQYF; DNA: TGCGCCAGCAGCCAAGTAGCGGGAGGGTACGAGCAGTACTTC
J: TRBJ2-2; size: .; D: .; V: TRBV27; CDR3: CASMGGANTGELFF; DNA: TGTGCCAGCATGGGCGGAGCGAACACCGGGGAGCTGTTTTTT
J: TRBJ1-1; size: few; D: TRBD1; V: TRBV28; CDR3: CASSLWRGAGTGAEAFF; DNA: TGTGCCAGCAGTTTATGGAGGGGGGCCGGGACAGGAGCTGAAGCTTTCTTT
J: TRBJ2-4; size: .; D: .; V: TRBV9; CDR3: CASSVFPSQGLAKNIQYF; DNA: TGTGCCAGCAGCGTATTCCCCTCCCAGGGGCTAGCCAAAAACATTCAGTACTTC
J: TRBJ2-1; size: few; D: TRBD1; V: TRBV7-9; CDR3: CASRPGGQPYNEQFF; DNA: TGTGCCAGCAGACCAGGGGGCCAGCCCTACAATGAGCAGTTCTTC
J: TRBJ1-5; size: .; D: .; V: TRBV27; CDR3: CASKTGNQPQHF; DNA: TGTGCCAGCAAGACGGGGAACCAGCCCCAGCATTTT
J: TRBJ2-7; size: many; D: .; V: TRBV20-1; CDR3: CSAREKTEAPYEQYF; DNA: TGCAGTGCTAGAGAGAAGACAGAAGCTCCCTACGAGCAGTACTTC
J: TRBJ2-7; size: few; D: TRBD1; V: TRBV19; CDR3: CASSILGQAIYEQYF; DNA: TGTGCCAGTAGTATACTAGGACAGGCGATCTACGAGCAGTACTTC